Here is one T cell receptor (beta chain) with its context. The antigen is undetermined. This record belongs to a study of OX40 agonist ivuxolimab in advanced cancers. Study summary: Those enrolled were approximately 83% male, with a mean age of 60 years and ages from about 20 to 80. The study reported partial responses in three patients: one hepatocellular carcinoma, two cutaneous melanoma. Findings and limits, study-wide: Expanded clones belonging to CD8+ T cells outnumbered, on average, those of CD4+.

TCRdb's copy holds only in-frame clones and misses some; the assay was immunoSEQ multiplex PCR. Altogether tens of thousands of clones are present, around 93% being singletons, with the ten largest covering 14%. The sample here was CD4+ or CD8+ T cells sorted from blood, taken in a trial of the OX40 agonist ivuxolimab. The clonotype was recovered from an adult with an advanced solid tumor such as melanoma, head and neck, liver or kidney cancer.

CDR3 DNA sequence: TGCGCCAGCAGCTTGCCCCGGGACAGGGATACCACCTACGAGCAGTACTTC. It specifies CASSLPRDRDTTYEQYF. This chain uses TRBV5-1 with TRBJ2-7; TRBD1 matches 9 bases. V was clipped by 1 base and J by 2 bases; unmatched bases: 10. From germline, CDR1 is SGHRS and CDR2 YFSETQ. The CDR3 loop spans 17 amino acids.